These 11 T cell receptor beta chains came from one sample sequenced in a study of blood T cell repertoires in COVID-19. Clones were sequenced by immunoSEQ multiplex PCR, and TCRdb holds only the in-frame ones, with some missing. Of more than 100,000 clones detected, about 87% appear once; the ten largest clones hold 10% to 15%. Sample: peripheral blood. These TCRs come from a human donor in a cohort sampled during active or convalescent COVID-19.

V gene TRBV4-1 combines with J gene TRBJ2-6, with D perhaps matching TRBD2 (6 bases). CDR3 length: 16 amino acids. CDR1 and CDR2 from the germline V gene are MGHRA and YSYEKL. V gave up 0 bases and J gave up 2 bases, with 8 bases separating them. The CDR3 DNA follows: TGCGCCAGCAGCCAAGATTGGGGGGCTGGGGCCAACGTCCTGACTTTC. Its protein product is CASSQDWGAGANVLTF.

The chain uses TRBV19 and TRBJ2-3; 11 nucleotides match TRBD1. The trim removed 4 bases at V and 3 bases at J, leaving 9 bases unmatched. This CDR3 is built from 17 residues. Germline CDR1 is LNHDA and CDR2 is SQIVND (reference sequence). CDR3 nucleotide sequence: TGTGCCAGTAGTAGGGACAGGGGGGCCGACATAACAGATACGCAGTATTTT. Its translation: CASSRDRGADITDTQYF.

This chain uses TRBV14 with TRBJ2-3; D call uncertain. The germline CDR1 and CDR2 sequences are SGHDN and FVKESK. This CDR3 is built from 11 residues. The V end lost 3 bases, the J end lost 4 bases, and 2 bases lay between the germline ends. The CDR3 DNA reads as TGTGCCAGCAGCCACGCAGATACGCAGTATTTT. This encodes CASSHADTQYF.

The gene calls are TRBV19 and TRBJ1-5; tentative D call: TRBD1 (6 bases). CDR1 and CDR2 from the germline V gene are LNHDA and SQIVND (reference sequence). V lost 7 bases and J lost 7, with 14 bases in between. The CDR3 runs to 13 residues. The CDR3 spells CASTGQGRQPQHF. The CDR3 DNA reads TGTGCCAGTACGGGTCAGGGGCGACAGCCCCAGCATTTT.

The table lists this clone with a few counts. The CDR3 reads CASTRSSYEQYF. The CDR3 DNA sequence: TGTGCCAGCACTCGGAGCTCCTACGAGCAGTACTTC. The chain combines TRBV12-3 or TRBV12-4 with TRBJ2-7; no firm D call. The CDR3 covers 12 residues. Trimming pared 7 bases from V and 0 bases from J, leaving 7 bases between.

This rearrangement joins TRBV18 to TRBJ2-1; TRBD1 might be the D (5 bases). The CDR3 runs 16 residues. Germline lookup yields CDR1 KGHSH and CDR2 LQKENI. Between the trimmed V and J ends, which lost 4 bases and 6 bases, there was a span of 19 bases. Written as DNA, the CDR3 is TGTGCCAGCTCACTGGCGTGGGGCTCCCTCACCAATGAGCAGTTCTTC. Its protein product is CASSLAWGSLTNEQFF.

The V gene is TRBV11-3, the J gene TRBJ1-2; D not resolved. Trimming removed 6 bases from V and 9 bases from J, with 17 bases in between. CDR3 length: 13 residues. Germline V gene data show CDR1 as SGHNT and CDR2 as YENEEA. The CDR3 sequence is CASRAWGVDSYTF. The DNA of the CDR3 is TGTGCCAGCAGAGCGTGGGGAGTTGATAGCTACACCTTC.

The V gene is TRBV18, the J gene TRBJ2-7; TRBD2 agrees at 9 bases. J was trimmed by 0 bases and V by 4 bases; bases with no gene match: 7. Germline CDR1 KGHSH, CDR2 LQKENI. The length of the CDR3 is 16 residues. CDR3 DNA sequence: TGTGCCAGCTCACGGATAGCGGGGGCGAGCTCCTACGAGCAGTACTTC. Protein sequence: CASSRIAGASSYEQYF.

This rearrangement joins TRBV12-5 to TRBJ2-7; D remains ambiguous. This CDR3 contains 11 residues. Trimming removed 4 bases from V and 6 bases from J, with 7 bases in between. Germline V gene data show CDR1 as LGHNT and CDR2 as FRNRAP. Written as DNA, the CDR3 is TGTGCTAGTGGTTCCCCCCGCGAGCAGTACTTC. This encodes CASGSPREQYF.

V gene TRBV6-5 combines with J gene TRBJ1-2, with TRBD1 as a possible D gene (6 bases). This CDR3 is 15 amino acids long. CDR1 is MNHEY and CDR2 is SVGAGI in the germline V gene. The V gene lost 0 bases and the J gene lost 8 bases, with 16 bases spanning the gap. DNA for the CDR3: TGTGCCAGCAGTTACTCGAACAGCCAGGGGTTGGGCTACACCTTC. Translating gives CASSYSNSQGLGYTF.

The V and J genes are TRBV19 and TRBJ2-2; D is undetermined. The CDR3 is 14 residues long. Deletions cut 3 bases from V and 0 bases from J, with 5 bases between. Germline CDR1 LNHDA, CDR2 SQIVND (reference sequence). CDR3: CASSIQANTGELFF. In DNA, the CDR3 is TGTGCCAGTAGTATTCAGGCGAACACCGGGGAGCTGTTTTTT.